The source of this TCR beta chain is a study of cytomegalovirus exposure and HLA in healthy donors (dated by TCRdb to the late 2010s). Regarding the complete study: An earlier analysis of about 530 of the donors reported approximately 260 Gb of sequence data and 95 million to 130 million unique TCR beta sequences obtained from roughly 180 million T cells. An early release covering roughly 600 HLA-typed donors comprised about 320 gigabases of sequencing data and roughly 86 million unique TCR sequences. The genetic ancestry cluster associated with self-reported Caucasian donors included 70% to 85% of the approximately 430 genotyped donors. The study aimed to test whether cataloging public T cell receptors could reveal signatures of past pathogen exposure. The study used immunosequencing to profile the T cell repertoires of hundreds of subjects and linked those repertoires to cytomegalovirus serostatus. Besides the first cohort of some 670 subjects, a separate validation cohort made up of 120 different subjects was used. To predict cytomegalovirus infection status, the study brought together high-throughput TCR immunosequencing, statistical association of individual TCRs with disease status, and machine learning. In a later analysis, previously published TCR beta repertoires from about 670 donors were re-analyzed and high-resolution HLA genotyping was added so that TCR occurrence patterns could be studied. In the later analysis, no new phenotypic data were used to find candidate immune exposures; instead, reliance was placed on TCR beta sequences and their occurrence across donors. An earlier analysis of around 580 of the donors used high-throughput TCR beta sequencing to judge whether each TCR beta V gene segment behaved as functional or pseudogenic. Donor age, sex, ethnicity and CMV serostatus were compiled together with the repertoire data. A later genetic analysis used genome-wide SNP genotypes for about 65% of the 666 donors, treating that subset as a discovery cohort. All discovery cohort repertoires had been generated using a single sequencing platform. Class I and class II HLA loci were covered by the typing at four-digit resolution. Typing coverage varied by locus: roughly 620-640 donors for A, B, C, DRB1 and DQB1; more than 500 for DQA1; about 600 for DPA1; more than 450 for DPB1. Four or five DR-DQ haplotypes were treated as single units for association and clustering because of strong linkage in the cohort. Across about 370 genotyped donors of the cohort, an average of approximately 240,000 unique TCR beta nucleotide sequences per donor were sequenced, and roughly 17% of those sequences were non-productive.

Libraries were constructed by the immunoSEQ multiplex PCR assay. A mixture of 60 forward primers for TCR Vbeta segments and 13 reverse primers for TCR Jbeta segments was used in the multiplex PCR. The CDR3 region of rearranged TCR beta genes was amplified from genomic DNA with a multiplex PCR assay. The Illumina HiSeq System was used to sequence the amplified TCR beta libraries as 87-base-pair reads. The published analysis was carried out like this. A later analysis counted about 82 million unique TCR beta chains across the 666 repertoires, and roughly 9.9 million of these chains were shared by at least two donors. Raw reads were error-corrected and collapsed into unique sequences with a nearest-neighbor algorithm that merged closely related sequences to remove PCR and sequencing errors. Alignment of CDR3 sequences to IMGT reference sequences was used to assign V, D and J gene segments. For a sequence to be retained, a match of at least six nucleotides was required to both a V gene segment and a J gene segment. A rearrangement was called productive if the CDR3 had no stop codons and remained in frame with V and J, and every other rearrangement was called non-productive. CDR3 was defined by IMGT convention, running from the second conserved V-encoded cysteine to the conserved J-encoded phenylalanine. The earlier analysis of 587 of the donors excluded sequences that lacked an unambiguous match to a single V gene segment. In an earlier analysis of 587 of the donors, a V segment was called functional when productive rearrangements were above 56.7%, and segregating when the standard deviation between donors exceeded 5%. To diagnose cytomegalovirus status from the catalog of TCR beta chain sequences, a statistical classification framework was built. In a later analysis, V and J genes were assigned by comparing TCR nucleotide sequences against IMGT/GENE-DB human TR gene sequences. A later analysis assigned CDR3 sequences and most-parsimonious VDJ recombination scenarios with the TCRdist pipeline. In a later analysis, each TCR beta chain was defined by its CDR3 amino acid sequence together with its V-gene family, and reads without a unique V-gene family were excluded. As a way to deal with suspected cross-contamination and a sequencing artifact, a later analysis dropped 640 or so nucleotide sequences that were highly shared and had low generation probability. A later analysis calculated a clonal expansion index for each public chain from normalized within-repertoire ranks of inferred template counts. In a later analysis, generation probabilities were computed with a VDJ recombination model fitted to out-of-frame rearrangements, and the resulting probabilities were checked against IGoR. Hypergeometric tests were used in a later analysis to score TCR-TCR, TCR-HLA and TCR-CMV co-occurrence, with a repertoire-size bias correction applied to the TCR pairs. In a later analysis, false discovery rates were estimated by permuting HLA or CMV assignments 20 times. In a later analysis, co-occurring TCRs were grouped with DBSCAN, and TCRdist sequence similarity was added when clustering was performed within HLA-allele-positive subsets. For co-occurrence clustering, repertoires with fewer than 30,000 or more than 120,000 public chains were excluded, along with 5 or 6 repertoires with anomalous nucleotide sharing. TCRdb limited this immuneACCESS table to in-frame rearrangements with V and J called. A share of clones is missing; checked studies link under half to unresolved V genes, and the rest is unexplained. Clonal size and the V and J genes are those of that table, whereas D and trimming came from the DNA. Present in this sample are roughly 140,000 clones, around 78% of which were seen just once. The biggest ten clones account for around 6.6% of the sample.

Between the V and J ends, shortened by 4 bases and 0 bases respectively, the junction contains 13 bases. CDR1 and CDR2 were assigned from the germline V gene as MGHRA and YSYEKL. The CDR3 has 16 amino acids, counting the end cysteine and phenylalanine. The only DNA kept is the CDR3, 48 bases in frame from the first base. As regards this clone: What antigen it recognizes has not been identified. No much larger clone exists at a distance of one base, and base qualities are not known.

Results the study describes overall, beyond this receptor: A later analysis reported that several top co-occurrence clusters appeared linked to parvovirus B19, influenza, CMV and Epstein-Barr virus. Correlated functional status among segregating V segments might be attributable to linkage disequilibrium, but an unknown experimental factor could not be ruled out. Presence/absence analyses assumed roughly uniform sequencing depth across donors, an assumption that may not hold. HLA typing was unavailable for some donors at each locus, so association tests used only the typed subset. According to the authors, the approach could potentially be generalized to other disease states and immunological phenotypes. At a false discovery rate of 0.05, a later analysis linked under 20,000 TCR beta sequences to specific HLA alleles. In a later analysis, TCR association rates were found to vary across HLA loci, with the most associated TCRs seen for DRB1 alleles and the fewest for HLA-C alleles. A later analysis found that HLA-associated TCR beta chains were more clonally expanded and had lower generation probabilities than equally common non-associated chains. A total of fewer than 200 TCR beta chains were listed by the study as associated with cytomegalovirus. Across donors, most TCR sequences were observed very rarely, whereas some public TCRs were present in many individuals. A later genetic analysis reported fewer N-insertions in productive TCRs among donors in an Asian-associated ancestry cluster than the approximately 670-donor mean. The classifier was reported to diagnose cytomegalovirus status with high specificity and sensitivity in both the original and validation cohorts. In a later genetic analysis, a missense DCLRE1C variant was associated with V-gene and J-gene trimming of TCR beta chains, and the association was replicated in an independent cohort. A further reported finding was that TCR beta sequences accurately predicted the HLA-A and HLA-B alleles for most subjects in the first cohort. The earlier analysis of 450 to 700 of the donors excluded fewer than 20 rarely observed V segments, including chromosome 9 orphons, because counts were too low. CMV serostatus was the only immune exposure information available for the cohort. Some IMGT-functional V segments, including TRBV6-2 and TRBV6-3, could not be distinguished by the 87-base-pair reads and were therefore excluded. In an earlier analysis of about 600 of the donors, most TCR beta V segments appeared in productive rearrangements about 87% or about 30% of the time, broadly matching IMGT annotations. A few of the identified cytomegalovirus-associated TCR beta chains were confirmed in vitro to be specific for cytomegalovirus antigens. Strong co-occurrence of HLA alleles, especially DR and DQ, made assigning TCR associations to individual alleles difficult. In this cohort, only TCR beta chains were sequenced, and detectable features were limited by the absence of alpha or paired-chain data. A cluster of highly shared sequence variants was judged likely to be a technical artifact of the sequencing pipeline. According to a later analysis, most CMV-associated TCR beta chains appeared to be HLA-restricted, and the HLA associations seemed to be driven largely by CMV exposure.

The cohort comprised approximately 700 healthy bone marrow donors. At the time of sampling, every cohort member was nominally healthy, though immune exposures that went unrecorded were likely present. The donor was CMV seropositive and belonged to the group of 250 to 300 seropositive cohort members. Each donor provided a peripheral blood sample, and peripheral blood mononuclear cells were used for TCR beta sequencing. Genomic DNA extraction from the blood cell samples was performed with the Qiagen DNeasy Blood Extraction Kit. The source material was PBMCs. The receptor chain draws on TRBV4-1 and TRBJ2-4; a weak D assignment points to TRBD2 (5 bases agree). This sequence was found in a woman aged 40 to 50 in good health and CMV-seropositive. The encoded CDR3 is CASSPIGLVAKNIQYF. The sequence in DNA is TGCGCCAGCAGCCCGATCGGACTTGTAGCCAAAAACATTCAGTACTTC.